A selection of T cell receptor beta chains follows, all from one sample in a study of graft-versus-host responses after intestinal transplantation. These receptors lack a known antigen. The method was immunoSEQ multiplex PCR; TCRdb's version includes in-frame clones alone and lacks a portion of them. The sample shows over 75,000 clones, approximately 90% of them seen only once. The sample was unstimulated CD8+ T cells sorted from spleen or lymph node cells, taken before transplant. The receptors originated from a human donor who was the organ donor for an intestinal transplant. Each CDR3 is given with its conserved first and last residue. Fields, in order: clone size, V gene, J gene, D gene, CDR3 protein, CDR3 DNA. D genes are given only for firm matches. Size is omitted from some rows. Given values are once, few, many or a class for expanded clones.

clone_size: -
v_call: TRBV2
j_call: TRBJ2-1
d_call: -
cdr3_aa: CASSEVGALNEQFF
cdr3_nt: TGTGCCAGCAGTGAGGTGGGGGCCCTCAATGAGCAGTTCTTC

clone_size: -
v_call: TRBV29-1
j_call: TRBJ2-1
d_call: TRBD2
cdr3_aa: CSVDWAGDYNEQFF
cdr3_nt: TGCAGCGTTGATTGGGCGGGGGACTACAATGAGCAGTTCTTC

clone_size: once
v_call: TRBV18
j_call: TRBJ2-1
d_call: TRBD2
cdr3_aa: CASSPPRSGQQFF
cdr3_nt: TGTGCCAGCTCACCACCTCGTAGCGGGCAGCAGTTCTTC

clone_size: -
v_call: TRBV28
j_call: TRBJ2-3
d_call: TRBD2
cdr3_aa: CASSSVGLAPLEGNTQYF
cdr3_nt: TGTGCCAGCTCTTCAGTGGGACTAGCGCCATTGGAAGGGAATACGCAGTATTTT

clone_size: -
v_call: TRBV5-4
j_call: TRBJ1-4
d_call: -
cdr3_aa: CASSQGGREVEKLFF
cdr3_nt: TGTGCCAGCAGCCAGGGAGGCAGGGAGGTTGAAAAACTGTTTTTT

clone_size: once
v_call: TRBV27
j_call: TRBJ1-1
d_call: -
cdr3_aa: CASSLAGNTEAFF
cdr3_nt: TGTGCCAGCAGTTTAGCGGGAAACACTGAAGCTTTCTTT

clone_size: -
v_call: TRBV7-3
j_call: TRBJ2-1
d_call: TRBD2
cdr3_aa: CASSPAGPGGYLEQFF
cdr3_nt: TGTGCCAGCAGCCCCGCGGGCCCGGGGGGGTATCTGGAGCAGTTCTTC

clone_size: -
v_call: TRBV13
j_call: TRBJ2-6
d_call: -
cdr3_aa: CASRATGSGANVLTF
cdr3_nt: TGTGCCAGCAGGGCCACAGGGTCTGGGGCCAACGTCCTGACTTTC

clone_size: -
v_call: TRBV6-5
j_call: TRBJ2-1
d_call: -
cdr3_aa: CASSYLNREFSEQFF
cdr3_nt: TGTGCCAGCAGTTACTTGAACAGGGAGTTCAGTGAGCAGTTCTTC

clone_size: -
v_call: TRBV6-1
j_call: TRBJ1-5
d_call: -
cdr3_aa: CASSEGARPQHF
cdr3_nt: TGTGCCAGCAGTGAAGGGGCTCGGCCCCAGCATTTT

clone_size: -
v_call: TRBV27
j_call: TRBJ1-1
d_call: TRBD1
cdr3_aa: CASSRAGGMNTEAFF
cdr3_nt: TGTGCCAGCAGTAGAGCAGGGGGGATGAACACTGAAGCTTTCTTT

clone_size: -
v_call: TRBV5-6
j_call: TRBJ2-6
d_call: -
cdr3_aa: CASSLAGTGANVLTF
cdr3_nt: TGTGCCAGCAGCCTCGCGGGAACTGGGGCCAACGTCCTGACTTTC

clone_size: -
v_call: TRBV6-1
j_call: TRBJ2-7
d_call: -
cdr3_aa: CASSDSPRIEQYF
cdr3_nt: TGTGCCAGCAGTGACTCCCCTAGGATTGAGCAGTACTTC

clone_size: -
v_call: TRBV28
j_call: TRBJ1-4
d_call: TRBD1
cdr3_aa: CASLTSTGVLNEKLFF
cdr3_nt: TGTGCCAGCCTTACCTCTACAGGGGTGCTAAATGAAAAACTGTTTTTT

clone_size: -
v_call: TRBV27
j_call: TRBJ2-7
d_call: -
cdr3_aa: CASTSPRPPNYYEQYF
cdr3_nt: TGTGCCAGCACTTCTCCTCGTCCCCCAAACTACTACGAGCAGTACTTC

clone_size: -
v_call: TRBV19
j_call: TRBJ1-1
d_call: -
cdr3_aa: CASSTNSGTEAFF
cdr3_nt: TGTGCCAGTAGTACGAACTCGGGCACTGAAGCTTTCTTT

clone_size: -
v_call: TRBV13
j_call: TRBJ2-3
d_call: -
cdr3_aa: CASSLGVWDNTDTQYF
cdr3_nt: TGTGCCAGCAGCTTAGGTGTCTGGGACAACACAGATACGCAGTATTTT

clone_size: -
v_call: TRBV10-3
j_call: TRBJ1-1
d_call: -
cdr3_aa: CAISDSPFLRNTEAFF
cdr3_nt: TGTGCCATCAGCGACTCACCGTTCTTAAGGAACACTGAAGCTTTCTTT

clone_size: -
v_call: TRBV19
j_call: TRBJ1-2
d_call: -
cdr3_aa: CASRSWGGDYGYTF
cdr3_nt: TGTGCCAGTAGATCCTGGGGGGGGGATTATGGCTACACCTTC

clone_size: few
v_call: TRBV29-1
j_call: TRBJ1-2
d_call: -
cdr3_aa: CSVEQGTTGYTF
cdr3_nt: TGCAGCGTTGAACAGGGTACTACGGGCTACACCTTC

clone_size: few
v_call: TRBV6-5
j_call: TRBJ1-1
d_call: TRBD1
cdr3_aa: CASASGGYTEAFF
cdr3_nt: TGTGCCAGCGCCTCAGGGGGGTACACTGAAGCTTTCTTT

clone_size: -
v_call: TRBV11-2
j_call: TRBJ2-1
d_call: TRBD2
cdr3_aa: CASEKPGLGDNEQFF
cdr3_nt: TGTGCCAGTGAAAAACCGGGACTAGGGGACAATGAGCAGTTCTTC

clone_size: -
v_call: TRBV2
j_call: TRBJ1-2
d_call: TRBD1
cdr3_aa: CASALGQGARGYTF
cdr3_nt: TGTGCCAGCGCCCTGGGCCAGGGGGCGCGGGGCTACACCTTC

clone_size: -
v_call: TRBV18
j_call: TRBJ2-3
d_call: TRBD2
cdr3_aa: CASSPRTSGDILITDTQYF
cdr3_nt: TGTGCCAGCTCACCTCGGACTAGCGGGGATATATTAATCACAGATACGCAGTATTTT

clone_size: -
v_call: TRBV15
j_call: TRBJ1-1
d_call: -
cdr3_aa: CATSREPYRATDTEAFF
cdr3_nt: TGTGCCACCAGCAGAGAACCGTACAGGGCCACGGACACTGAAGCTTTCTTT

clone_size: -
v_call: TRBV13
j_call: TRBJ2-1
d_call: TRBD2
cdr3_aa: CASSLGTTNEQFF
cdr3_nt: TGTGCCAGCAGCTTGGGGACTACGAATGAGCAGTTCTTC

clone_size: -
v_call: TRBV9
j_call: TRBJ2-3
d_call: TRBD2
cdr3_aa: CASSAQRGAPSTDTQYF
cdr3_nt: TGTGCCAGCAGCGCACAGCGGGGGGCACCTAGCACAGATACGCAGTATTTT

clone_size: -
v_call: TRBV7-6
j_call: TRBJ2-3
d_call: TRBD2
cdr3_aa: CASSFLAGGPDTQYF
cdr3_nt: TGTGCCAGCAGCTTCCTAGCGGGGGGGCCTGATACGCAGTATTTT

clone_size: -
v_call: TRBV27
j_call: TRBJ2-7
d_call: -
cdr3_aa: CASSRAGGGSYEQYF
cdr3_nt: TGTGCCAGCAGCCGGGCCGGGGGAGGCTCCTACGAGCAGTACTTC

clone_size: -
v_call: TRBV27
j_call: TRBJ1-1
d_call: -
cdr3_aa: CASSLGQNTEAFF
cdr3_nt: TGTGCCAGCAGTTTAGGGCAGAACACTGAAGCTTTCTTT

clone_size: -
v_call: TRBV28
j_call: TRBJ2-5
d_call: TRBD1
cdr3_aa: CASSFYRGETQYF
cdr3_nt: TGTGCCAGCAGTTTTTACAGGGGAGAGACCCAGTACTTC

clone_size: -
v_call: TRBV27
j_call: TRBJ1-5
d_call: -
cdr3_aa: CASSFGGRGQPQHF
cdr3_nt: TGTGCCAGCAGTTTCGGGGGACGTGGTCAGCCCCAGCATTTT

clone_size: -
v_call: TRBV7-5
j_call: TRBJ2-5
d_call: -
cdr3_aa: CARSCNYRDRVETQYF
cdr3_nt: TGTGCCAGAAGCTGCAACTACCGGGACAGGGTAGAGACCCAGTACTTC

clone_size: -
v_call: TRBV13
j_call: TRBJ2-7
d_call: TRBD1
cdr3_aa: CASSPGGTGDPRSFYEQYF
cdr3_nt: TGTGCCAGCAGCCCCGGAGGGACAGGGGACCCTCGTTCGTTTTACGAGCAGTACTTC

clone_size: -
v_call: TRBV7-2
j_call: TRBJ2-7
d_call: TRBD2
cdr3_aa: CASSLDRLAGGPDEQYF
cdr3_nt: TGTGCCAGCAGCTTAGATCGACTAGCGGGAGGGCCCGACGAGCAGTACTTC

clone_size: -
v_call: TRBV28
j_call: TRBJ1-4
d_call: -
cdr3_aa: CASSFPGNEKLFF
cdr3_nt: TGTGCCAGCAGTTTCCCGGGAAATGAAAAACTGTTTTTT

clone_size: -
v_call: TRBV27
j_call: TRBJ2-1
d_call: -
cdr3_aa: CASATGFTYNEQFF
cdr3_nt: TGTGCCAGCGCGACGGGTTTTACCTACAATGAGCAGTTCTTC

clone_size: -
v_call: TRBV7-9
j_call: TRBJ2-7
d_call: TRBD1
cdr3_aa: CASSLGEGARGYEQYF
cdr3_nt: TGTGCCAGCAGCTTAGGCGAGGGGGCCCGGGGCTACGAGCAGTACTTC

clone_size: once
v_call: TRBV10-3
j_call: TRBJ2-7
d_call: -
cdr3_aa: CAISEQGGDFYEQYF
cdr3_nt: TGTGCCATCAGTGAGCAGGGCGGAGATTTCTACGAGCAGTACTTC

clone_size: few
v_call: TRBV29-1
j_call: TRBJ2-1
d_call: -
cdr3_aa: CSVEDTGFGFEQFF
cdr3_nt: TGCAGCGTTGAAGATACGGGATTCGGCTTTGAGCAGTTCTTC

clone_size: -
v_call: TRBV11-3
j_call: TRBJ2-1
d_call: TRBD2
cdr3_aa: CASSPRWSGSDNEQFF
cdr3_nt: TGTGCCAGCAGCCCCCGATGGAGCGGGAGCGACAATGAGCAGTTCTTC

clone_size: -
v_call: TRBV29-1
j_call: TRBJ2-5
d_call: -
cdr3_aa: CSGSRETQYF
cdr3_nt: TGCAGCGGTTCGAGGGAGACCCAGTACTTC

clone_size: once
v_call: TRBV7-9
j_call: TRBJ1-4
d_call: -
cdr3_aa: CASSILQGTNEKLFF
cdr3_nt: TGTGCCAGCAGCATCCTACAGGGAACTAATGAAAAACTGTTTTTT